Here is one TCR beta chain with its context. The sample originates from a study of T cell responses to AZD1222 COVID-19 vaccine. Trimming removed 8 bases from V and 6 bases from J; junction bases left unmatched: 13. This CDR3 comprises 16 residues. CDR1 LNHDA and CDR2 SQIVND come from the germline V gene (reference sequence). Data came from immunoSEQ multiplex PCR; TCRdb stores just in-frame clones and leaves some out. The sample lists about 140,000 clones; more than 90% were seen once. This sample comprised peripheral blood, obtained on day 0 of AZD1222 vaccination. This clonotype was sampled from an adult in good health. The chain couples TRBV19 to TRBJ2-2; 9 bases fit TRBD2. CDR3 bases: TGTGCCAGTTCTGGCGGGAGGGCCTCGGACGCCGGGGAGCTGTTTTTT. Translation gives CASSGGRASDAGELFF.